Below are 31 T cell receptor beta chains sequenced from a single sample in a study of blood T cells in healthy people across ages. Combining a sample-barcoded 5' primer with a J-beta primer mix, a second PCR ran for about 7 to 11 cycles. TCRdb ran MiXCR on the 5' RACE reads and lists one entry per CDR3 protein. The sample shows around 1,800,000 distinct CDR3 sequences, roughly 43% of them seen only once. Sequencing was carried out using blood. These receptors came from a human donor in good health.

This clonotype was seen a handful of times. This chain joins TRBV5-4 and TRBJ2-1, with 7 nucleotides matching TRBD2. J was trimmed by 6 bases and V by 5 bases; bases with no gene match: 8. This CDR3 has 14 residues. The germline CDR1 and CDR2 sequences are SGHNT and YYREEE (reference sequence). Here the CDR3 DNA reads TGTGCCAGCAGGGCGGGGGTTGCTGTCAATGAGCAGTTCTTC. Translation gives CASRAGVAVNEQFF.

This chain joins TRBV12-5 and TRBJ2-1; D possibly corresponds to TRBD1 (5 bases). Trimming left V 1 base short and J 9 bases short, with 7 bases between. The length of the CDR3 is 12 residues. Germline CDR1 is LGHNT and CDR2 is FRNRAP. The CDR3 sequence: CASGLEGIEQFF. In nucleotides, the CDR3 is TGTGCTAGTGGTTTGGAGGGGATTGAGCAGTTCTTC.

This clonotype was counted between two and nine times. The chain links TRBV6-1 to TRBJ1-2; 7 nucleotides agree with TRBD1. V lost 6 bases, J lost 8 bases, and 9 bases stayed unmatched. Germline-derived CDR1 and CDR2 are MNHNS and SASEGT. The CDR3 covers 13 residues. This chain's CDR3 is CASSEKQGYGYTF. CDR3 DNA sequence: TGTGCCAGCAGCGAGAAACAGGGGTACGGCTACACCTTC.

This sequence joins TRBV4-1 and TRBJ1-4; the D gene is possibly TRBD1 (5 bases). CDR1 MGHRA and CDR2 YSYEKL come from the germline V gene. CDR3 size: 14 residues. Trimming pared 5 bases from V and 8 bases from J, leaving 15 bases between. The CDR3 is CASSWRGRGEKLFF. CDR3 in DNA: TGCGCCAGCAGCTGGCGGGGGAGGGGAGAAAAACTGTTTTTT.

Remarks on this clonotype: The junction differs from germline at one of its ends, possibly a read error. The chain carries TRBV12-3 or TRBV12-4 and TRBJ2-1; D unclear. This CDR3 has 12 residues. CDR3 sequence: CDSSDQTNEQFF. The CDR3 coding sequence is TGTGACAGCAGTGATCAAACTAATGAGCAGTTCTTC.

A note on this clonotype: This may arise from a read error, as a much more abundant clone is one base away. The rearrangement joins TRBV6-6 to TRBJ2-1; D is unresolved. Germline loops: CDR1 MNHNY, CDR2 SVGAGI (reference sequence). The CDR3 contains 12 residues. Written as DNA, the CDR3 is TGTGCCAGCAGCCGTTATGAATATGAGCAGTGCTTC. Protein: CASSRYEYEQCF.

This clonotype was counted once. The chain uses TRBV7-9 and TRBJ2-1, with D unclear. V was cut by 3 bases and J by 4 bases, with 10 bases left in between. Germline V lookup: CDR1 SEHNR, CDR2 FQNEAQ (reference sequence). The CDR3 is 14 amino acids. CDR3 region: CASSFCDNYNEQFF. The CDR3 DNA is TGTGCCAGCAGCTTCTGTGACAATTACAATGAGCAGTTCTTC. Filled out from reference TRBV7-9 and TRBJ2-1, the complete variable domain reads DTGVSQNPRHKITKRGQNVTFRCDPISEHNRLYWYRQTLGQGPEFLTYFQNEAQLEKSRLLSDRFSAERPKGSFSTLEIQRTEQGDSAMYLCASSFCDNYNEQFFGPGTRLTVL.

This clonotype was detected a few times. CDR3: CASSPGGATEQFF. The CDR3 nucleotides are TGCGCCAGCAGCCCGGGGGGGGCGACTGAGCAGTTCTTC. The chain combines TRBV5-1 with TRBJ2-1, with TRBD2 matching over 8 bases. The ends lost 4 bases at V and 9 bases at J; junction bases unmatched: 6. Germline V gene sequence: CDR1 SGHRS, CDR2 YFSETQ. The CDR3 extends over 13 amino acids. The full variable domain, with the rest looked up from reference TRBV5-1 and TRBJ2-1, is KAGVTQTPRYLIKTRGQQVTLSCSPISGHRSVSWYQQTPGQGLQFLFEYFSETQRNKGNFPGRFSGRQFSNSRSEMNVSTLELGDSALYLCASSPGGATEQFFGPGTRLTVL.

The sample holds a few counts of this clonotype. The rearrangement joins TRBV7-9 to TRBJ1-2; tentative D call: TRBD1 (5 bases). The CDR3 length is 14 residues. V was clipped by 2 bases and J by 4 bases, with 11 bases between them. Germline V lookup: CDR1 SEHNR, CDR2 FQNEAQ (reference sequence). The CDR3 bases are TGTGCCAGCAGCTTACCATCCGGGGGCTATGGCTACACCTTC. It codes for CASSLPSGGYGYTF.

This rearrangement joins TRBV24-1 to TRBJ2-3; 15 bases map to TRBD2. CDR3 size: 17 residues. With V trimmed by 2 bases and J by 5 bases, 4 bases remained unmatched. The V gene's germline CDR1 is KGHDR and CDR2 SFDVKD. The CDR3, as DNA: TGTGCCACCAGTGATTCCGGACTAGCGGGGGGGCAAGATACGCAGTATTTT. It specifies CATSDSGLAGGQDTQYF.

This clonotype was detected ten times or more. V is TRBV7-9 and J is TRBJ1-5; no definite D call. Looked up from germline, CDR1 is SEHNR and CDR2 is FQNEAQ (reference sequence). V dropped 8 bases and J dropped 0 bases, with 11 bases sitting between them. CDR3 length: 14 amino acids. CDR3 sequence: CASSGGYSNQPQHF. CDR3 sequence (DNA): TGTGCCAGCTCGGGAGGTTATAGCAATCAGCCCCAGCATTTT.

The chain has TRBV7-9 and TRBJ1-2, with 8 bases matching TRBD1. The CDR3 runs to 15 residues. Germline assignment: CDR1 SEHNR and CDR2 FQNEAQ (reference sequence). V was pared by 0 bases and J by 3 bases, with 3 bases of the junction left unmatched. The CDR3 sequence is CASSLAPGGHYGYTF. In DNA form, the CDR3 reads TGTGCCAGCAGCTTAGCTCCAGGGGGCCACTATGGCTACACCTTC.

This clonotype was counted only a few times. This CDR3 reads CSVRGYQETQYF. The CDR3 region has the DNA TGCAGCGTTCGGGGGTACCAAGAGACCCAGTACTTC. The chain has TRBV29-1 and TRBJ2-5; D perhaps matches TRBD2 (6 bases). CDR1 is SQVTM, CDR2 ANQGSEA, per germline. Trimming removed 5 bases from V and 0 bases from J, with 7 bases in between. This CDR3 is 12 amino acids long.

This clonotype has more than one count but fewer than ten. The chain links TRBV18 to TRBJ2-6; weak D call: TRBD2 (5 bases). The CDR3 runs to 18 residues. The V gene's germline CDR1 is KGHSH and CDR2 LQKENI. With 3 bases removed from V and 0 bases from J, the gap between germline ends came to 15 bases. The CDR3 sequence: CASSPRAGFDSGANVLTF. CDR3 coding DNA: TGTGCCAGCTCACCGCGGGCAGGCTTTGACTCTGGGGCCAACGTCCTGACTTTC.

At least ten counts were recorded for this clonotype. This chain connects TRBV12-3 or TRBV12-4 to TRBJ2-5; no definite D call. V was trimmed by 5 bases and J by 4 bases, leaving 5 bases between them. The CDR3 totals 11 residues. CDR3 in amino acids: CASSVAETQYF. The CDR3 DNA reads TGTGCCAGCAGTGTGGCAGAGACCCAGTACTTC.

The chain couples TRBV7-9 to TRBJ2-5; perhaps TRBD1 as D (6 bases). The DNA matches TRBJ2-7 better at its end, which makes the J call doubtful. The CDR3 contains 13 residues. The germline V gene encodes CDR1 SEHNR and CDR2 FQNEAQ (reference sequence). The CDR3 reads CASNFPGQYEQYF. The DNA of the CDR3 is TGTGCCAGCAACTTCCCCGGACAGTACGAGCAGTACTTC.

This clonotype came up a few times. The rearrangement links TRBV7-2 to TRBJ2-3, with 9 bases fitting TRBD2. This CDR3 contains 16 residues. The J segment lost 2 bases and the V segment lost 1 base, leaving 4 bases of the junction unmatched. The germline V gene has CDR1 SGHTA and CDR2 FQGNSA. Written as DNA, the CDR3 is TGTGCCAGCAGCTTAGGCGCGGGGGGGTACACAGATACGCAGTATTTT. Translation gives CASSLGAGGYTDTQYF. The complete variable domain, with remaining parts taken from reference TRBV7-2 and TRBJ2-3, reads GAGVSQSPSNKVTEKGKDVELRCDPISGHTALYWYRQSLGQGLEFLIYFQGNSAPDKSGLPSDRFSAERTGGSVSTLTIQRTQQEDSAVYLCASSLGAGGYTDTQYFGPGTRLTVL.

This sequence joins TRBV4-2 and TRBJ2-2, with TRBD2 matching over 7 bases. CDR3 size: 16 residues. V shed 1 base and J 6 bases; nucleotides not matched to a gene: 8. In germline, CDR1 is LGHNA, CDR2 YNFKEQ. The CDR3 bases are TGTGCCAGCAGCCAAGGTTGGGAGGGGTCGTCCGGGGAGCTGTTTTTT. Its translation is CASSQGWEGSSGELFF.

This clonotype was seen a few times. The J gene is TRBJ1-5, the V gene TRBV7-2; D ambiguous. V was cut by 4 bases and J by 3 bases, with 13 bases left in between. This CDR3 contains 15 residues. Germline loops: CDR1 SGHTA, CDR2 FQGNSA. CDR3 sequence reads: CASSYVEGSNQPQHF. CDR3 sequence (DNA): TGTGCCAGCAGCTATGTGGAGGGCTCCAATCAGCCCCAGCATTTT.

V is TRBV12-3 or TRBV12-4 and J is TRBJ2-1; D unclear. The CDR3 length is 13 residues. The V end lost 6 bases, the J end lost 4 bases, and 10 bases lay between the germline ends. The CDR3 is CASRVTPYNEQFF. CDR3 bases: TGTGCCAGCAGGGTAACACCTTACAATGAGCAGTTCTTC.

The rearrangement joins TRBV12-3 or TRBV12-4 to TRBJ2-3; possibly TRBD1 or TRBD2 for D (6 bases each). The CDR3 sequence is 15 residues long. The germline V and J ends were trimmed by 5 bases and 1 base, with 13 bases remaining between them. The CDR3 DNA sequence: TGTGCCAGCAGTAGGGGGAGGACTCGCACAGATACGCAGTATTTT. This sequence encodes CASSRGRTRTDTQYF.

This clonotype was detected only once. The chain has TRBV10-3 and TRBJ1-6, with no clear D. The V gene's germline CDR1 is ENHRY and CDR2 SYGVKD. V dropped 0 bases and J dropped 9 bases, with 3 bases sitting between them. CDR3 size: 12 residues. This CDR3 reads CAISESPSPLHF. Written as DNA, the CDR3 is TGTGCCATCAGTGAGTCTCCTTCACCCCTCCACTTT.

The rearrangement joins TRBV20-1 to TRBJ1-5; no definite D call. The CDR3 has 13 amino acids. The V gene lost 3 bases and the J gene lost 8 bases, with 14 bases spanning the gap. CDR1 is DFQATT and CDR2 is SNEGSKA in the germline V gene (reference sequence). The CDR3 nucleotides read TGCAGTGCTAGGGGAGGAGGGTTTGAGCCCCAGCATTTT. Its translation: CSARGGGFEPQHF.

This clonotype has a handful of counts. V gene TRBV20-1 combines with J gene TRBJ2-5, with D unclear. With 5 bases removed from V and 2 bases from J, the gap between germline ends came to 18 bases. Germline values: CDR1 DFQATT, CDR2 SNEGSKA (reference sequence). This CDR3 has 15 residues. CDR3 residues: CSAPLSSVAQETQYF. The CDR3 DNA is TGCAGTGCTCCCTTATCGTCGGTAGCTCAAGAGACCCAGTACTTC.

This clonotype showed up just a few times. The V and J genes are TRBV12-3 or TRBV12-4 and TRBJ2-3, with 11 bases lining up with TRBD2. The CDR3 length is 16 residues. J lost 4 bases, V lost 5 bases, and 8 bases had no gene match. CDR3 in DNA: TGTGCCAGCAGTGGGGATAGCGGGGGGGCCCCAGATACGCAGTATTTT. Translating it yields CASSGDSGGAPDTQYF.

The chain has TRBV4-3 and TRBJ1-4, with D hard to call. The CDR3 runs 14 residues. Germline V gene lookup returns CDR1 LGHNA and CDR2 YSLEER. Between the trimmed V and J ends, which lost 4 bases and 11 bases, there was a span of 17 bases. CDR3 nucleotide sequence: TGCGCCAGCAGCCTAACCAACAGCTATGGGAAACTGTTTTTT. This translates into CASSLTNSYGKLFF.

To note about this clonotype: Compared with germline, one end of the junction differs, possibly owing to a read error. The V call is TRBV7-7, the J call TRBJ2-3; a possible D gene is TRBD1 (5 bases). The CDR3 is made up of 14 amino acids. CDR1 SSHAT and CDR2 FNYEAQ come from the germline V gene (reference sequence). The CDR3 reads CASSSGHVTDTQYF. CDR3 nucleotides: TGTGCTAGCAGCTCAGGACACGTAACAGATACGCAGTATTTT.

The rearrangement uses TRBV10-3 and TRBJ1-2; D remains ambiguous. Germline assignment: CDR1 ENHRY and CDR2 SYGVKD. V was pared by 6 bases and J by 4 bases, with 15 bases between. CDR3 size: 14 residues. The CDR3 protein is CAIREGHETYGYTF. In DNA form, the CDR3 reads TGTGCCATCAGGGAAGGCCACGAGACCTATGGCTACACCTTC.

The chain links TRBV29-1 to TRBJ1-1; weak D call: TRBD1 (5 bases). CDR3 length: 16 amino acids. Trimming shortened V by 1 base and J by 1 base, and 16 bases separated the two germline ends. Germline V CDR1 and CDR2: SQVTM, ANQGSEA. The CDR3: CSVEGDPNRGNTEAFF. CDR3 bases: TGCAGCGTTGAAGGAGATCCGAATAGGGGGAACACTGAAGCTTTCTTT.

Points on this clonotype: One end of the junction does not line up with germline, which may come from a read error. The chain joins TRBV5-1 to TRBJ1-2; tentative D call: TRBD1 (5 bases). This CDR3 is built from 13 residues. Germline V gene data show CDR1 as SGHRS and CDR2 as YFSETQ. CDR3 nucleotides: TGCGCCAGCAGCCAACAGGAGAACTATGGCTGCACCTTC. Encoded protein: CASSQQENYGCTF. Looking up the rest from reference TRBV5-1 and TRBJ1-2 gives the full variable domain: KAGVTQTPRYLIKTRGQQVTLSCSPISGHRSVSWYQQTPGQGLQFLFEYFSETQRNKGNFPGRFSGRQFSNSRSEMNVSTLELGDSALYLCASSQQENYGCTFGSGTRLTVV.

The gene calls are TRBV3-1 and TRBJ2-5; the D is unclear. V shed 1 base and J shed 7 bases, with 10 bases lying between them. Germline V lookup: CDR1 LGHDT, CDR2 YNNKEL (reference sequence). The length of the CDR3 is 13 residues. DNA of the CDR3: TGTGCCAGCAGCCAAGTTTCTTTTCCGACCCAGTACTTC. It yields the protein CASSQVSFPTQYF.